The rows below give T cell receptor beta chains drawn from one sample of a study of STAT3 mutations in large granular lymphocyte leukemia. Generated by immunoSEQ multiplex PCR, the TCRdb table keeps only in-frame clones and is missing some. The sample shows about 39,000 clones, about 81% of them seen only once. The sequencing sample was made of PBMCs. All receptors come from a human donor with T large granular lymphocyte leukemia. Some clones in this sample may be carry-over from other donors' samples. CDR3s include the opening cysteine and the closing phenylalanine or tryptophan. The D gene is left open where the match is weak. Expanded clones get a size class; other rows say once, few or many, or leave the size out.

v_call,clone_size,d_call,j_call,cdr3_aa,cdr3_nt
TRBV27,.,TRBD1,TRBJ1-1,CASREQGAMAKTEAFF,TGTGCCAGCAGAGAACAGGGGGCAATGGCGAAGACTGAAGCTTTCTTT
TRBV28,once,TRBD2,TRBJ2-3,CASSSQQGLAATDTQYF,TGTGCCAGCAGTTCCCAGCAGGGACTAGCGGCCACAGATACGCAGTATTTT
TRBV10-3,.,TRBD1,TRBJ1-3,CAISGRGTGRSGNTIYF,TGTGCCATCAGTGGCAGGGGGACGGGGCGCTCTGGAAACACCATATATTTT
TRBV28,.,.,TRBJ2-2,CASSFVGNTGELFF,TGTGCCAGCAGTTTCGTCGGGAACACCGGGGAGCTGTTTTTT
TRBV29-1,.,.,TRBJ2-5,CSVALQGWETQYF,TGCAGCGTTGCCCTACAGGGTTGGGAGACCCAGTACTTC
TRBV30,few,.,TRBJ1-2,CARKGGDGYTF,TGTGCCCGGAAGGGGGGGGATGGCTACACCTTC
TRBV6-1,few,.,TRBJ1-2,CASSEARGVRGYTF,TGTGCCAGCAGTGAAGCGCGGGGGGTTCGGGGCTACACCTTC
TRBV28,.,.,TRBJ2-6,CASSWGSGANVLTF,TGTGCCAGCAGTTGGGGATCTGGGGCCAACGTCCTGACTTTC
TRBV7-9,.,.,TRBJ1-4,CASSLKLGTNEKLFF,TGTGCCAGCAGCCTTAAACTTGGGACTAATGAAAAACTGTTTTTT
TRBV6-1,.,.,TRBJ2-3,CASSESSVTQYF,TGTGCCAGCAGTGAGTCTTCAGTTACGCAGTATTTT
TRBV19,.,.,TRBJ1-2,CASSIIRTNYGYTF,TGTGCCAGTAGTATAATCCGGACTAACTATGGCTACACCTTC
TRBV28,.,.,TRBJ2-5,CASSLWKQETQYF,TGTGCCAGCAGTTTATGGAAGCAAGAGACCCAGTACTTC
TRBV13,.,TRBD1,TRBJ2-2,CASSLEGGPGELFF,TGTGCCAGCAGCTTAGAAGGGGGCCCCGGGGAGCTGTTTTTT
TRBV27,.,.,TRBJ1-5,CASSPTPGQPQHF,TGTGCCAGCAGTCCCACCCCGGGCCAGCCCCAGCATTTT
TRBV6-6,.,.,TRBJ1-1,CASSYSNRVFAEAFF,TGTGCCAGCAGTTACTCGAACAGGGTTTTCGCTGAAGCTTTCTTT
TRBV2,.,.,TRBJ1-6,CASRQGQLTYNSPLHF,TGTGCCAGCAGGCAGGGCCAATTAACCTATAATTCACCCCTCCACTTT
TRBV5-3,.,.,TRBJ1-5,CARSHPKGNQPQHF,TGTGCCAGATCCCACCCAAAGGGGAATCAGCCCCAGCATTTT
TRBV7-9,.,.,TRBJ1-3,CASSAGGGLNTIYF,TGTGCCAGCAGCGCCGGGGGGGGGTTGAACACCATATATTTT
TRBV6-1,.,TRBD1,TRBJ1-6,CASRFFGQGESPLHF,TGTGCCAGCAGGTTCTTTGGACAGGGGGAGTCACCCCTCCACTTT
TRBV27,.,.,TRBJ2-3,CASSLGGNTQYF,TGTGCCAGCAGTTTAGGAGGTAATACGCAGTATTTT
TRBV6-5,.,.,TRBJ2-7,CASSYSKGLLSEQYF,TGTGCCAGCAGTTACTCGAAGGGACTTTTGAGTGAGCAGTACTTC
TRBV6-5,once,.,TRBJ2-2,CASHSGGGTGELFF,TGTGCCAGCCACTCAGGGGGAGGCACCGGGGAGCTGTTTTTT
TRBV5-1,once,.,TRBJ2-5,CASSTTGTETQYF,TGCGCCAGCAGCACGACAGGGACTGAGACCCAGTACTTC
TRBV30,.,.,TRBJ2-7,CAWSNSSYEQYF,TGTGCCTGGAGTAACAGCTCCTACGAGCAGTACTTC
TRBV19,.,.,TRBJ1-5,CASRQAAYSNQPQHF,TGTGCCAGTCGACAGGCGGCTTATAGCAATCAGCCCCAGCATTTT
TRBV19,.,TRBD1,TRBJ1-5,CASSRWDSSNQPQHF,TGTGCCAGTAGTCGTTGGGACAGTAGCAATCAGCCCCAGCATTTT
TRBV9,.,.,TRBJ2-5,CASSLEGLFQETQYF,TGTGCCAGCAGCCTAGAGGGCTTATTCCAAGAGACCCAGTACTTC
TRBV18,.,.,TRBJ1-5,CASSETGTYQPQHF,TGTGCCAGCTCAGAAACAGGGACTTATCAGCCCCAGCATTTT
TRBV5-1,.,.,TRBJ2-2,CASSFLVGELFF,TGCGCCAGCAGCTTTTTAGTCGGGGAGCTGTTTTTT
TRBV9,few,.,TRBJ1-1,CASSARMGATEAFF,TGTGCCAGCAGCGCCAGGATGGGGGCGACTGAAGCTTTCTTT
TRBV2,.,.,TRBJ1-4,CASSAMGPCVF,TGTGCCAGCAGTGCGATGGGGCCCTGCGTTTTT
TRBV28,.,.,TRBJ1-5,CASSLDRGDNQPQHF,TGTGCCAGCAGCCTAGACCGCGGGGACAATCAGCCCCAGCATTTT